The entry below describes one T cell receptor (beta chain). Its antigen remains unknown. This sample is drawn from a study of T cell responses to AZD1222 COVID-19 vaccine. Repertoires were generated with immunoSEQ multiplex PCR, while TCRdb's copy carries only in-frame clones and drops some. The sample shows 84,000 or so clones, around nine tenths of them seen only once. Study-wide results and limits: Across the whole spike, CD4 TCRs peaked at regions 160-218 and 743-854.

Trimming took off 9 bases at V and 2 bases at J, with 15 bases between the two ends. Germline CDR1 reads LNHDA; CDR2 reads SQIVND (reference sequence). This CDR3 is built from 14 residues. Here the sequenced sample was peripheral blood, taken on day 0 of AZD1222 vaccination. V is TRBV19 and J is TRBJ2-3; a weak D match, TRBD2 (5 bases). This clonotype originated in an adult in good health. Here the CDR3 DNA reads TGTGCCAGCCGGGGTCGGGGAACCACAGATACGCAGTATTTT. This sequence encodes CASRGRGTTDTQYF.